This passage covers 21 T cell receptor beta chains from one sample sequenced in a study of CD8+CD57+ T cells in acquired aplastic anemia listed by TCRdb under 2018. The reads were generated on an Illumina HiSeq 2000. TCR beta VDJ combination and CDR3 sequence profiling used genomic DNA as the template. TCRdb redid the processing of the public reads, applying fastp at Q25 and MiXCR, and retained in-frame beta chains. For every CDR3 protein sequence, its rows merge into one entry that carries the most common genes and DNA. This sample gives about 190,000 distinct CDR3 sequences in total; around half of them show up just once. The top ten hold about 16% of the sample. The sequenced sample was sorted CD4+, CD8+, or CD8+CD57+ T cells (not recorded which) from PBMCs. The receptor set was obtained from a human donor in good health, serving as a control.

The genes are TRBV20-1 and TRBJ2-2, with 8 bases identical to TRBD2. In germline, CDR1 is DFQATT, CDR2 SNEGSKA (reference sequence). The J segment lost 4 bases and the V segment lost 7 bases, leaving 5 bases of the junction unmatched. The CDR3 extends over 13 amino acids. The CDR3: CSEKREITGELFF. In DNA form, the CDR3 reads TGCAGTGAGAAGCGGGAGATCACCGGGGAGCTGTTTTTT.

Comments on this clonotype: With a much larger clone just one base away, this may be a read error. The chain combines TRBV5-6 with TRBJ1-2, with 9 bases identical to TRBD1. The CDR3 covers 18 residues. From germline, CDR1 is SGHDT and CDR2 YYEEEE. The DNA of the CDR3 is TGTGCCAACAGCTTGGTAAGGACAGGGGTAAGGCCCGACTATGGCTACACCTTC. It is translated as CANSLVRTGVRPDYGYTF. The complete variable domain, with remaining parts taken from reference TRBV5-6 and TRBJ1-2, reads DAGVTQSPTHLIKTRGQQVTLRCSPKSGHDTVSWYQQALGQGPQFIFQYYEEEERQRGNFPDRFSGHQFPNYSSELNVNALLLGDSALYLCANSLVRTGVRPDYGYTFGSGTRLTVV.

This clonotype was detected many times. The chain has TRBV5-5 and TRBJ2-3; 16 nucleotides line up with TRBD2. The CDR3 has 19 amino acids. The trim removed 4 bases at V and 2 bases at J, leaving 10 bases unmatched. Germline CDR1 SGHKS, CDR2 YYEKEE (reference sequence). The CDR3 DNA sequence: TGTGCCAGCAGCCTCGGGACTAGCGGGGGGGCCGGTCACACAGATACGCAGTATTTT. Residues: CASSLGTSGGAGHTDTQYF. Combining the CDR3 with reference TRBV5-5 and TRBJ2-3 gives the whole variable domain DAGVTQSPTHLIKTRGQQVTLRCSPISGHKSVSWYQQVLGQGPQFIFQYYEKEERGRGNFPDRFSARQFPNYSSELNVNALLLGDSALYLCASSLGTSGGAGHTDTQYFGPGTRLTVL.

This chain connects TRBV12-5 to TRBJ1-1, with 7 positions matching TRBD1. The J segment lost 0 bases and the V segment lost 5 bases, leaving 3 bases of the junction unmatched. Germline V gives CDR1 LGHNT, CDR2 FRNRAP. CDR3 size: 14 residues. CDR3 nucleotides: TGTGCTAGTGGTACCGGGACAGTGAACACTGAAGCTTTCTTT. Translation: CASGTGTVNTEAFF.

As for this clonotype: A clone one base away is much larger, so this may be a read error. This chain connects TRBV6-5 to TRBJ1-3; maybe TRBD1 (6 bases). Germline V gives CDR1 MNHEY, CDR2 SVGAGI. The CDR3 is 15 amino acids. CDR3 coding DNA: TGTGCCAGCAGTTACTCGGGCAGGGGTGGAAACGCCATATATTTT. Translation gives CASSYSGRGGNAIYF.

The rearrangement uses TRBV20-1 and TRBJ1-2; D gene ambiguous. V lost 6 bases and J lost 2, with 22 bases in between. Germline lookup yields CDR1 DFQATT and CDR2 SNEGSKA (reference sequence). This CDR3 has 16 residues. The CDR3 DNA reads TGCAGTGCCAGCAGTTACTCGCATCTAGACAACTATGGCTACACCTTC. Translating it yields CSASSYSHLDNYGYTF.

The V gene is TRBV12-3 or TRBV12-4, the J gene TRBJ2-1, with D uncertain. V was shortened by 7 bases and J by 6 bases, with 16 bases between the two germline ends. The CDR3 totals 14 residues. The CDR3: CASTSYGEGNEQFF. The DNA for the CDR3 is TGTGCCAGCACCTCATACGGAGAAGGCAATGAGCAGTTCTTC.

Only a few counts were recorded for this clonotype. The CDR3 nucleotides read TGTGCCAGCAGTTTATCACAGAGCTCCTACAATGAGCAGTTCTTC. Translating gives CASSLSQSSYNEQFF. This chain links TRBV27 with TRBJ2-1; D is unclear. The ends were cut back, 0 bases at V and 0 bases at J, with 6 bases in the middle. CDR3 size: 15 residues. CDR1 and CDR2 from the germline V gene are MNHEY and SMNVEV (reference sequence).

The rearrangement joins TRBV29-1 to TRBJ1-1; 7 nucleotides match TRBD1. Germline V gives CDR1 SQVTM, CDR2 ANQGSEA. This CDR3 has 13 amino acids. Trimming took 6 bases from V and 0 from J; bases not matched to a gene: 4. As DNA, the CDR3 is TGCAGCGTGAGGGGACAGATGAACACTGAAGCTTTCTTT. Encoded protein: CSVRGQMNTEAFF. The full variable domain, completed using reference TRBV29-1 and TRBJ1-1, is SAVISQKPSRDICQRGTSLTIQCQVDSQVTMMFWYRQQPGQSLTLIATANQGSEATYESGFVIDKFPISRPNLTFSTLTVSNMSPEDSSIYLCSVRGQMNTEAFFGQGTRLTVV.

This clonotype was counted only a few times. The V and J genes are TRBV10-3 and TRBJ1-6, with D unresolved. Germline CDR1 ENHRY, CDR2 SYGVKD. Trimming pared 4 bases from V and 7 bases from J, leaving 11 bases between. The CDR3 spans 14 residues. The CDR3 loop reads CAISGARLNSPLHF. The CDR3 DNA reads as TGTGCCATCAGTGGCGCGAGGTTAAATTCACCCCTCCACTTT.

This clonotype was counted a few times. The V gene is TRBV19, the J gene TRBJ1-5; tentatively, D is TRBD1 (5 bases). The CDR3 covers 15 residues. Trimming left V 1 base short and J 2 bases short, with 9 bases between. Per the germline V gene, CDR1 is LNHDA and CDR2 is SQIVND (reference sequence). CDR3: CASSIAREGNQPQHF. In nucleotides, the CDR3 is TGTGCCAGTAGTATAGCCAGGGAGGGCAATCAGCCCCAGCATTTT.

V usage is TRBV7-9 and J usage is TRBJ2-7, with a tentative D call TRBD1 (6 bases). The germline V gene encodes CDR1 SEHNR and CDR2 FQNEAQ (reference sequence). V lost 2 bases and J lost 2, with 19 bases in between. This CDR3 has 17 residues. CDR3 protein: CASSLHERTDVTYEQYF. In nucleotides, the CDR3 is TGTGCCAGCAGCTTACATGAAAGGACAGACGTTACCTACGAGCAGTACTTC.

The chain recombines TRBV7-3 with TRBJ2-7; a weak D match, TRBD2 (6 bases). CDR1 and CDR2 (germline): SGHTA, FQGTGA. Trimming removed 4 bases at V and 6 bases at J, with 13 bases between. The CDR3 consists of 13 residues. CDR3 sequence reads: CASSWDLVSEQYF. In nucleotides, the CDR3 is TGTGCCAGCAGCTGGGACTTAGTATCCGAGCAGTACTTC.

V is TRBV10-3 and J is TRBJ1-1, with 7 positions matching TRBD1. The trim removed 3 bases at V and 10 bases at J, leaving 14 bases unmatched. CDR1 ENHRY and CDR2 SYGVKD come from the germline V gene. The CDR3 length is 15 residues. The CDR3, as DNA: TGTGCCATCAGTGATGGGACAGAACCTCCAAGGGGAGCTTTCTTT. This codes for CAISDGTEPPRGAFF.

This clonotype was observed at least ten times. This rearrangement joins TRBV20-1 to TRBJ1-4; D remains ambiguous. Germline CDR1 DFQATT, CDR2 SNEGSKA (reference sequence). The germline V and J ends were trimmed by 6 bases and 8 bases, with 16 bases remaining between them. The CDR3 contains 13 residues. CDR3 protein: CSARTDGEEKLFF. CDR3 sequence (DNA): TGCAGTGCGAGGACGGACGGAGAGGAAAAACTGTTTTTT.

The chain has TRBV7-2 and TRBJ1-2; 8 nucleotides agree with TRBD1. The CDR3 length is 14 residues. CDR1 is SGHTA, CDR2 FQGNSA, per germline. V trimming: 6 bases; J trimming: 1 base; junction bases outside the gene matches: 4. CDR3: CASRRTGLNYGYTF. In nucleotides, the CDR3 is TGTGCCAGCAGACGGACAGGGCTTAACTATGGCTACACCTTC.

The chain employs TRBV6-6 and TRBJ1-5; 8 bases map to TRBD1. The length of the CDR3 is 15 residues. Per germline, CDR1 MNHNY and CDR2 SVGAGI (reference sequence). Germline trimming cut 5 bases from V and 4 bases from J; bases unmatched to any gene: 7. In nucleotides, the CDR3 is TGTGCCAGCAGTCCAAATGACAGGGGTAATCAGCCCCAGCATTTT. It encodes CASSPNDRGNQPQHF.

The J gene is TRBJ2-7, the V gene TRBV6-1; 12 bases fit TRBD2. CDR3 size: 15 residues. Germline-derived CDR1 and CDR2 are MNHNS and SASEGT. Unmatched junction bases numbered 10, after V lost 6 bases and J lost 7 bases. CDR3 protein: CASSALAGGPREQYF. For the CDR3, the DNA is TGTGCCAGCAGCGCTCTAGCGGGAGGGCCTCGAGAGCAGTACTTC.

The chain joins TRBV18 to TRBJ1-2; D gene unclear. This CDR3 has 15 residues. Germline CDR1 is KGHSH and CDR2 is LQKENI. Trimming pared 0 bases from V and 8 bases from J, leaving 16 bases between. The CDR3 nucleotides are TGTGCCAGCTCACCACCGATGAGGGATACGGGCGGCTACACCTTC. Translation gives CASSPPMRDTGGYTF.

This clonotype has only one observation. The V call is TRBV7-3, the J call TRBJ2-1, with TRBD1 identical over 9 bases. Germline CDR1 is SGHTA and CDR2 is FQGTGA. The V segment lost 5 bases and the J segment 7 bases; nucleotides outside the gene matches: 6. The CDR3 length is 14 residues. The CDR3 loop is CASSAGQGENEQFF. CDR3 sequence (DNA): TGTGCCAGCAGCGCGGGACAGGGTGAGAATGAGCAGTTCTTC.

This clonotype appeared once. The chain uses TRBV5-5 and TRBJ2-3; D is perhaps TRBD2 (7 bases). The CDR3 has 16 amino acids. V was cut by 5 bases and J by 4 bases, with 20 bases left in between. The germline V gene has CDR1 SGHKS and CDR2 YYEKEE (reference sequence). Here the CDR3 reads CASSEALGGGADTQYF. CDR3 sequence (DNA): TGTGCCAGCAGTGAAGCTTTAGGGGGAGGGGCAGATACGCAGTATTTT.